A single sample gave rise to the 28 T cell receptor beta chains below, sequenced in a study of CD8+CD57+ T cells in acquired aplastic anemia. According to the study, genomic DNA was the template for TCR beta VDJ and CDR3 profiling. TCRdb processed the reads anew with MiXCR; each CDR3 protein has one entry. The table shows around 190,000 distinct CDR3 sequences, with roughly half occurring only once. The sample comprised sorted CD4+, CD8+, or CD8+CD57+ T cells (not recorded which) from PBMCs. Receptors were obtained from a human donor in good health, serving as a control.

Turning to this clonotype: Mismatch with germline at one junction end may stem from a read error. The rearrangement links TRBV7-2 to TRBJ1-3; D call uncertain. Germline CDR1 reads SGHTA; CDR2 reads FQGNSA. CDR3 size: 13 residues. The CDR3 sequence is CASSLAPGNTIYF. The DNA of the CDR3 is TGTGCCAGCAGTTTAGCCCCCGGAAACACCATATATTTT.

The CDR3 protein is CAISDGRRNYGYTF. In DNA, the CDR3 is TGTGCCATCAGTGACGGTCGACGGAACTATGGCTACACCTTC. The V and J genes are TRBV10-3 and TRBJ1-2; the D is unclear. Germline lookup yields CDR1 ENHRY and CDR2 SYGVKD. The CDR3 is 14 amino acids. V lost 3 bases and J lost 2, with 10 bases in between.

This clonotype was seen many times. A much bigger clone sits one base away, suggesting this may be a read error. The chain couples TRBV20-1 to TRBJ1-4, with D maybe TRBD1 (5 bases). The germline CDR1 and CDR2 sequences are DFQATT and SNEGSKA (reference sequence). This CDR3 contains 14 residues. CDR3: CGARGTGTNEKLFF. Written as DNA, the CDR3 is TGCGGTGCTAGAGGTACAGGCACTAATGAAAAACTGTTTTTT.

The rearrangement uses TRBV20-1 and TRBJ1-3; perhaps TRBD1 as D (5 bases). The germline V gene has CDR1 DFQATT and CDR2 SNEGSKA (reference sequence). The CDR3 has 14 amino acids. Trimming took off 4 bases at V and 14 bases at J, with 24 bases between the two ends. CDR3 bases: TGCAGTGCTAACGTTTTCGGGACTACGACGGGCGTATATTTT. Residues: CSANVFGTTTGVYF.

In DNA form, the CDR3 reads TGTGCCAGCAGATGGACAGATGAGACCCAGTACTTC. Translated: CASRWTDETQYF. This sequence joins TRBV2 and TRBJ2-1; D may be TRBD1 (6 bases). The DNA end lines up better with TRBJ2-5; the J call may be wrong. The CDR3 has 12 residues. The germline CDR1 and CDR2 sequences are SNHLY and FYNNEI.

CDR3 amino acids: CASSGSRVAGNTIYF. CDR3 DNA: TGTGCCAGCAGTGGGTCAAGGGTAGCGGGAAACACCATATATTTT. The chain has TRBV25-1 and TRBJ1-3; D not resolved. In germline, CDR1 is MGHDK, CDR2 SYGVNS. Trimming took off 4 bases at V and 4 bases at J, with 14 bases between the two ends. The CDR3 runs to 15 residues.

The chain is built from TRBV6-5 and TRBJ2-1, with D tentatively TRBD1 (5 bases). The CDR3 runs to 15 residues. The V and J ends lost 4 bases and 0 bases respectively, with 10 bases between them. From germline, CDR1 is MNHEY and CDR2 SVGAGI. The CDR3 DNA is TGTGCCAGCAGTTTGACAGAAAACTCCTACAATGAGCAGTTCTTC. As protein: CASSLTENSYNEQFF.

The rearrangement links TRBV19 to TRBJ1-5; D may be TRBD1 (6 bases). Trimming took 4 bases from V and 7 from J, leaving 20 bases between them. Germline V CDR1 and CDR2: LNHDA, SQIVND (reference sequence). The CDR3 runs to 16 residues. CDR3 nucleotides: TGTGCCAGTAGTAGGCCGGGGGGGGGCGCAGGCCAGCCCCAGCATTTT. Its protein product is CASSRPGGGAGQPQHF.

This clonotype was recorded many times. The genes are TRBV5-1 and TRBJ1-2, with D possibly matching TRBD1 (6 bases). From germline, CDR1 is SGHRS and CDR2 YFSETQ. This CDR3 has 14 residues. V was trimmed by 5 bases and J by 2 bases, leaving 13 bases between them. DNA for the CDR3: TGCGCCAGCAGTGATGGGGGCTCAAACTATGGCTACACCTTC. Amino acids: CASSDGGSNYGYTF.

The V and J genes are TRBV7-2 and TRBJ2-1, with 9 bases that match TRBD1. The J segment lost 6 bases and the V segment lost 8 bases, leaving 11 bases of the junction unmatched. Per germline, CDR1 SGHTA and CDR2 FQGNSA. The CDR3 has 15 residues. In DNA form, the CDR3 reads TGTGCCAGCTCACCTAGGACAGGGGAGGGCAATGAGCAGTTCTTC. Residues: CASSPRTGEGNEQFF.

The rearrangement uses TRBV20-1 and TRBJ2-3; 13 bases are shared with TRBD2. Germline CDR1 reads DFQATT; CDR2 reads SNEGSKA (reference sequence). The CDR3 runs 17 residues. V dropped 0 bases and J dropped 6; count of bases not matched to a gene: 9. The DNA for the CDR3 is TGCAGTGCTAGAGATCGCACTAGCGGGGGGGCCGCGGATACGCAGTATTTT. Amino acid sequence: CSARDRTSGGAADTQYF.

This clonotype was counted many times. V and J are TRBV7-8 and TRBJ2-2; 7 nucleotides align to TRBD1. The V gene's germline CDR1 is SGHVS and CDR2 FQNEAQ. The CDR3 loop spans 14 amino acids. V gave up 5 bases and J gave up 5 bases; unmatched junction bases: 5. The CDR3 region has the DNA TGTGCCAGCAGCCCACAGGGGTTGACCGGGGAGCTGTTTTTT. It is translated as CASSPQGLTGELFF. The whole variable domain, filled in from reference TRBV7-8 and TRBJ2-2, reads GAGVSQSPRYKVAKRGQDVALRCDPISGHVSLFWYQQALGQGPEFLTYFQNEAQLDKSGLPSDRFFAERPEGSVSTLKIQRTQQEDSAVYLCASSPQGLTGELFFGEGSRLTVL.

The rearrangement joins TRBV20-1 to TRBJ2-5; D might be TRBD1 (6 bases). The CDR3 is made up of 17 amino acids. The germline gives CDR1 DFQATT, CDR2 SNEGSKA (reference sequence). Trimming took off 0 bases at V and 10 bases at J, with 27 bases between the two ends. The CDR3 here is CSARDPTPNGQPLHQYF. In DNA, the CDR3 is TGCAGTGCTAGAGATCCAACCCCAAATGGACAGCCCCTGCACCAGTACTTC.

This clonotype came up a few times. This chain connects TRBV12-3 or TRBV12-4 to TRBJ1-5, with 7 bases aligning to TRBD1. The CDR3 has 14 residues. V was pared by 5 bases and J by 2 bases, with 3 bases of the junction left unmatched. In nucleotides, the CDR3 is TGTGCCAGCAGTCCAGGGGGTGGCAATCAGCCCCAGCATTTT. It specifies CASSPGGGNQPQHF.

This rearrangement joins TRBV7-2 to TRBJ2-1, with TRBD2 matching over 12 bases. Unmatched junction bases numbered 11, after V lost 5 bases and J lost 12 bases. The CDR3 length is 15 residues. CDR1 SGHTA and CDR2 FQGNSA come from the germline V gene. CDR3 region: CASSPSGLAGIRQFF. CDR3 nucleotide sequence: TGTGCCAGCAGCCCATCTGGACTAGCGGGGATTAGGCAGTTCTTC.

The CDR3 here is CASGTGQQITYEQYV. The CDR3 DNA sequence: TGTGCCAGCGGAACGGGACAGCAAATAACCTACGAGCAGTACGTC. This rearrangement joins TRBV2 to TRBJ2-7; 7 bases fit TRBD1. Trimming cost V 8 bases and J 2 bases; bases outside gene matches: 12. Germline CDR1 SNHLY, CDR2 FYNNEI. This CDR3 is 15 amino acids long.

The CDR3 protein is CATSNQGGWGYTF. The CDR3 region has the DNA TGTGCCACCAGCAACCAAGGGGGTTGGGGCTACACCTTC. This chain links TRBV15 with TRBJ1-2; tentative D call: TRBD1 (6 bases). The ends were cut back, 4 bases at V and 8 bases at J, with 14 bases in the middle. In germline, CDR1 is LNHNV, CDR2 YYDKDF (reference sequence). The CDR3 consists of 13 residues.

This clonotype was seen more than once but under ten times. This clone may be a read error of a much larger clone one base away. The rearrangement uses TRBV7-3 and TRBJ2-1; TRBD1 agrees at 8 bases. The DNA matches TRBJ2-7 better at its end, which makes the J call doubtful. Germline assignment: CDR1 SGHTA and CDR2 FQGTGA. The CDR3 runs 14 residues. The CDR3 DNA is TGTGCCAGCAGCTTGGGACAGGACCCAACCGAGCAGTACTTC. Protein product: CASSLGQDPTEQYF.

The rearrangement joins TRBV7-2 to TRBJ1-2; D ambiguous. Per germline, CDR1 SGHTA and CDR2 FQGNSA. This CDR3 is 15 amino acids long. The V and J ends lost 4 bases and 1 base respectively, with 13 bases between them. CDR3 coding DNA: TGTGCCAGCAGCTCTCTAAGGGCAGTTAACTATGGCTACACCTTC. This translates into CASSSLRAVNYGYTF.

This clonotype showed up just once. The gene calls are TRBV19 and TRBJ1-4, with a possible D match to TRBD1 (6 bases). Germline V gives CDR1 LNHDA, CDR2 SQIVND (reference sequence). This CDR3 contains 14 residues. Between the trimmed V and J ends, which lost 6 bases and 8 bases, there was a span of 16 bases. The CDR3 region has the DNA TGTGCCAGTAGATTCCGGGACACTGGGGAAAAACTGTTTTTT. It specifies CASRFRDTGEKLFF.

The CDR3 protein is CASSLVAGPYYEQYF. The DNA for the CDR3 is TGTGCCAGCAGTTTAGTGGCGGGCCCGTACTACGAGCAGTACTTC. The chain is built from TRBV2 and TRBJ2-7; tentative D call: TRBD2 (5 bases). Germline V gene lookup returns CDR1 SNHLY and CDR2 FYNNEI. The CDR3 sequence is 15 residues long. Trimming stripped 5 bases from V and 3 bases from J, with 17 bases between.

J is TRBJ2-7 and V is TRBV12-3 or TRBV12-4; the match to TRBD1 covers 9 bases. There are 15 residues in the CDR3. V was clipped by 3 bases and J by 2 bases; unmatched bases: 5. This CDR3 reads CASSFDRGRPYEQYF. CDR3 DNA: TGTGCCAGCAGTTTTGACAGGGGGAGGCCCTACGAGCAGTACTTC.

This sequence joins TRBV4-2 and TRBJ2-1; TRBD2 aligns across 8 bases. CDR3 size: 15 residues. V shed 1 base, J shed 7 bases, and the junction held 6 bases outside the gene matches. The germline gives CDR1 LGHNA, CDR2 YNFKEQ. This chain's CDR3 is CASSQAGLAENEQFF. CDR3 coding DNA: TGTGCCAGCAGCCAAGCTGGACTAGCCGAAAATGAGCAGTTCTTC.

The chain carries TRBV5-1 and TRBJ1-1; 8 nucleotides match TRBD1. The CDR3 is made up of 12 amino acids. V dropped 0 bases and J dropped 9; count of bases not matched to a gene: 1. Germline values: CDR1 SGHRS, CDR2 YFSETQ. This CDR3 reads CASSLGQGKAFF. The DNA for the CDR3 is TGCGCCAGCAGCTTGGGACAGGGGAAAGCTTTCTTT.

This sequence joins TRBV10-3 and TRBJ2-3; 9 bases map to TRBD1. Germline-derived CDR1 and CDR2 are ENHRY and SYGVKD. The CDR3 length is 14 residues. Trimming removed 10 bases from V and 4 bases from J; junction bases left unmatched: 9. The CDR3 loop is CATGTGKGADTQYF. CDR3 sequence (DNA): TGTGCCACCGGGACAGGGAAAGGCGCAGATACGCAGTATTTT.

The chain couples TRBV7-3 to TRBJ2-3; D remains unclear. This CDR3 is 14 amino acids long. Germline V gene sequence: CDR1 SGHTA, CDR2 FQGTGA. V lost 5 bases to trimming and J lost 1 base, with 10 bases between them. The CDR3 loop is CASSPRGRTDTQYF. CDR3 DNA: TGTGCCAGCAGCCCCCGTGGACGCACAGATACGCAGTATTTT.

The table lists this clonotype with many counts. The V gene is TRBV9, the J gene TRBJ2-3; 9 bases fit TRBD1. CDR3 length: 14 residues. Germline CDR1 SGDLS, CDR2 YYNGEE. V trimming: 3 bases; J trimming: 6 bases; junction bases outside the gene matches: 5. CDR3 in amino acids: CASSGRTGVDTQYF. CDR3 sequence (DNA): TGTGCCAGCAGCGGGCGGACAGGGGTGGATACGCAGTATTTT. The full variable domain, in which reference TRBV9 and TRBJ2-3 provide the parts outside the CDR3, is DSGVTQTPKHLITATGQRVTLRCSPRSGDLSVYWYQQSLDQGLQFLIQYYNGEERAKGNILERFSAQQFPDLHSELNLSSLELGDSALYFCASSGRTGVDTQYFGPGTRLTVL.

The CDR3, as DNA: TGCAGTGCTACCGTCTCACCGATCTATGGCTACGAGCAGTACTTC. It specifies CSATVSPIYGYEQYF. This chain links TRBV20-1 with TRBJ2-7; D uncertain. This CDR3 spans 15 amino acids. Between the trimmed V and J ends, which lost 4 bases and 3 bases, there was a span of 19 bases. Per germline, CDR1 DFQATT and CDR2 SNEGSKA (reference sequence).